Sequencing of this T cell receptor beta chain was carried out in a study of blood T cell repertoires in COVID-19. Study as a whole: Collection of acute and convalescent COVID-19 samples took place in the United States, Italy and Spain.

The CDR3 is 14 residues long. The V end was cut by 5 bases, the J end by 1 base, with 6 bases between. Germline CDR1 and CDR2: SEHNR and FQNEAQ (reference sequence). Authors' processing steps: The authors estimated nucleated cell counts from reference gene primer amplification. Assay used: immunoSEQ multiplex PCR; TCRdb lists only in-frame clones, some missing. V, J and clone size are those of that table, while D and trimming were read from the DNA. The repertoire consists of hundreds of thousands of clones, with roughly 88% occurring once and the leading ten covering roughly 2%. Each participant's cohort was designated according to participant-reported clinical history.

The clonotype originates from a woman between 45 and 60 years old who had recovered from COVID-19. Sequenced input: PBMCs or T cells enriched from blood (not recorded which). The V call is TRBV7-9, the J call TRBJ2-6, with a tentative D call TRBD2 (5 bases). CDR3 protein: CASSPGSGANVLTF. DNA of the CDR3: TGTGCCAGCAGCCCGGGATCTGGGGCCAACGTCCTGACTTTC.